This T cell receptor (beta chain) is drawn from a study of neoadjuvant anti-PD-1 for oral cavity cancer. Study background: Patients without progression got a fourth dose around day 43. General study findings and limits: Treg/Th17 ratio rose with pretreatment blood and fell with post-treatment tumor TCRbeta clonality.

Unmatched junction bases numbered 4, after V lost 0 bases and J lost 2 bases. This CDR3 spans 15 amino acids. Germline lookup yields CDR1 GTSNPN and CDR2 SVGIG (reference sequence). Produced via immunoSEQ multiplex PCR; TCRdb's table is partial and in-frame only. The repertoire has thousands of clones, roughly 65% of them found once; the top ten carry approximately 15%. Documented time point: after neoadjuvant nivolumab, at surgical resection. This clone showed up just once. What it recognizes is unknown. The J gene is TRBJ1-5, the V gene TRBV30; 7 nucleotides line up with TRBD1. Source: tumor tissue, taken after nivolumab (anti-PD-1) treatment. This sequence was found in a person between 40 and 80 years old with oral cavity squamous cell carcinoma. The CDR3 is CAWSVQGVGNQPQHF. The CDR3 DNA follows: TGTGCCTGGAGTGTCCAGGGGGTGGGCAATCAGCCCCAGCATTTT.